Following are 9 T cell receptor delta chains from one sample sequenced in a study of Vδ1+ human thymocytes. Findings and limits, study-wide: Highly polyclonal TRG and TRD repertoires with Gaussian CDR3 length distributions appeared in thymus.

Which antigens these TCRs recognize remains unknown. The template was reverse-transcribed extracted RNA. The CDR3 regions were amplified by multiplex PCR from V-gene primers to a constant-region primer. TCRdb re-processed the multiplex PCR reads using CATT. The data contain fewer than 90,000 delta-chain clones, about 35% of them singletons. The specimen was Vdelta1+ gamma-delta thymocytes from the thymus. Subset in this sample: FACS-sorted CD3+ TCRalphabeta- TCRVdelta1+ TCRVdelta2- thymocytes. The receptors were gathered from a boy under two years old who had congenital heart surgery.

This clone has a single count. This rearrangement joins TRDV1 to TRDJ1, with 9 bases matching TRDD2. The CDR3 contains 19 residues. The V segment lost 1 base and the J segment 0 bases; nucleotides outside the gene matches: 12. CDR1 and CDR2 (germline): TSWWSYY, QGS. This chain's CDR3 is CALGEPFLRGWGYTDKLIF. The CDR3 nucleotides read TGTGCTCTTGGGGAACCCTTCCTACGTGGCTGGGGGTACACCGATAAACTCATCTTT.

This clone showed up just a few times. The gene calls are TRDV1 and TRDJ1; possibly TRDD3 for D (6 bases). Germline CDR1 and CDR2: TSWWSYY and QGS. V gave up 3 bases and J gave up 1 base, with 24 bases separating them. The CDR3 consists of 19 residues. Here the CDR3 reads CALGERLGLRGGGTDKLIF. The CDR3 DNA is TGTGCTCTTGGGGAGCGGTTAGGCCTTCGGGGGGGAGGCACCGATAAACTCATCTTT.

The rearrangement links TRDV1 to TRDJ1; TRDD3 might be the D (6 bases). V lost 6 bases and J 0 bases, leaving 26 bases between the germline ends. The germline V gene encodes CDR1 TSWWSYY and CDR2 QGS. CDR3 size: 19 residues. The CDR3 nucleotides read TGTGCTCTTGGTAGCCTCGCCCTTTGGGGGCCACCGTACACCGATAAACTCATCTTT. Translation gives CALGSLALWGPPYTDKLIF.

V gene TRDV1 combines with J gene TRDJ1, with D maybe TRDD3 (6 bases). There are 20 residues in the CDR3. Deletions cut 0 bases from V and 7 bases from J, with 30 bases between. Germline V gives CDR1 TSWWSYY, CDR2 QGS. Written as DNA, the CDR3 is TGTGCTCTTGGGGAACTAACCAGGGATAGGGGTGGGCCTTCACCGATTAAACTCATCTTT. Translating it yields CALGELTRDRGGPSPIKLIF.

The chain couples TRDV1 to TRDJ1; D may be TRDD2 (5 bases). V was trimmed by 5 bases and J by 0 bases, leaving 22 bases between them. Per the germline V gene, CDR1 is TSWWSYY and CDR2 is QGS. The CDR3 is made up of 18 amino acids. As DNA, the CDR3 is TGTGCTCTTGGGCAATTTCCTTATCGCGGAAGGTACACCGATAAACTCATCTTT. Its translation: CALGQFPYRGRYTDKLIF.

The chain uses TRDV1 and TRDJ1; 12 bases agree with TRDD3. Trimming took 1 base from V and 3 from J; bases not matched to a gene: 24. CDR1 and CDR2 from the germline V gene are TSWWSYY and QGS. CDR3 length: 23 residues. The DNA of the CDR3 is TGTGCTCTTGGGGAACATTCGGTTTCTACTGGGGGATACTCCCACTTCCGTGCCGATAAACTCATCTTT. It is translated as CALGEHSVSTGGYSHFRADKLIF.

The rearrangement uses TRDV3 and TRDJ1; 9 nucleotides agree with TRDD2. After removal of 3 bases from V and 4 bases from J, the junction contained 24 bases not matched to a gene. Germline-derived CDR1 and CDR2 are TVYSNPD and GDNSRS (reference sequence). This CDR3 spans 19 amino acids. The CDR3 is CAFLRLNLPTIRGVDKLIF. DNA for the CDR3: TGTGCCTTCCTCCGGCTAAACCTTCCTACGATACGCGGGGTCGATAAACTCATCTTT.

The V gene is TRDV1, the J gene TRDJ1; 9 bases match TRDD3. The CDR3 loop spans 22 amino acids. J was trimmed by 0 bases and V by 4 bases; bases with no gene match: 24. Germline V gives CDR1 TSWWSYY, CDR2 QGS. The CDR3 spells CALGGLFLRSGGSAPYTDKLIF. CDR3 in DNA: TGTGCTCTTGGGGGGCTTTTCCTAAGATCTGGGGGATCAGCACCGTACACCGATAAACTCATCTTT.

Note on this clone: Other DNA sequences in this specimen translate into the identical CDR3. The rearrangement joins TRDV1 to TRDJ1, with 12 bases fitting TRDD3. This CDR3 has 23 residues. Germline-derived CDR1 and CDR2 are TSWWSYY and QGS. V lost 0 bases and J lost 3; bases outside the gene matches: 23. The CDR3 nucleotides are TGTGCTCTTGGGGAACTCGTGGCCCTACGTCGTCGGTACTGGGGGATACTTCCCGATAAACTCATCTTT. Its protein product is CALGELVALRRRYWGILPDKLIF.